The sequence of this TCR beta chain was determined in a study of blood T cells in healthy people across ages. Study-wide results and limits: One million T cells yielded diversity estimates that were considered underestimates. Because sorting was not performed, PBMCs prevented conclusive naive versus antigen-experienced comparison. With naive T cell percentage, TCR beta diversity showed a strong correlation.

Regarding this clonotype: Its antigen is unidentified.

Alongside a J-beta primer mix, a sample-barcoded 5' primer served in a second PCR lasting about 7 to 11 cycles. TCRdb reprocessed the 5' RACE reads with MiXCR, giving one entry per CDR3 protein. The sample lists about 970,000 distinct CDR3 sequences; about 51% were seen once. V was clipped by 3 bases and J by 0 bases, with 8 bases between them. The CDR3 loop spans 14 amino acids. The total RNA that was extracted per sample amounted to at least 6 micrograms. The source of this sequence is a woman aged 60-70 years in good health. The genes are TRBV12-3 or TRBV12-4 and TRBJ1-2, with D unclear. Material: blood. The CDR3 loop is CASSLQNTNYGYTF. CDR3 sequence (DNA): TGTGCCAGCAGTTTGCAGAACACTAACTATGGCTACACCTTC.